What follows are 24 T cell receptor beta chains derived from one specimen sequenced in a study of blood T cell repertoires in COVID-19. Measured with immunoSEQ multiplex PCR; TCRdb has only the in-frame clones, and not every one. The data hold roughly 80,000 clones, with 70% to 90% observed a single time. Sequenced sample: peripheral blood. Every receptor here comes from a woman older than 75 with acute or convalescent COVID-19.

The V gene is TRBV4-3, the J gene TRBJ1-2; no definite D call. The CDR3 consists of 12 residues. The V end lost 6 bases, the J end lost 8 bases, and 13 bases lay between the germline ends. Germline CDR1 LGHNA, CDR2 YSLEER. The CDR3 spells CASSPTEGGYTF. CDR3 sequence (DNA): TGCGCCAGCAGTCCGACCGAGGGCGGCTACACCTTC.

The V call is TRBV25-1, the J call TRBJ1-1, with D perhaps matching TRBD1 (5 bases). The CDR3 covers 14 residues. Germline CDR1 is MGHDK and CDR2 is SYGVNS. The V end lost 4 bases, the J end lost 4 bases, and 13 bases lay between the germline ends. Here the CDR3 reads CASSGGGRGTEAFF. CDR3 in DNA: TGTGCCAGCAGTGGGGGCGGACGCGGCACTGAAGCTTTCTTT.

The J gene is TRBJ2-3, the V gene TRBV6-2 or TRBV6-3, with D possibly TRBD2 on 5 matching bases. The germline V gene has CDR1 MNHEY and CDR2 SVGEGT. The V end was cut by 5 bases, the J end by 5 bases, with 14 bases between. The length of the CDR3 is 14 residues. The CDR3 coding sequence is TGTGCCAGCAGTACTCCGCCGGGGTTAGATACGCAGTATTTT. Translating it yields CASSTPPGLDTQYF.

The genes are TRBV11-2 and TRBJ2-5; 8 bases align to TRBD2. Germline loops: CDR1 SGHAT, CDR2 FQNNGV. The V and J ends lost 3 bases and 5 bases, in that order; junction bases with no gene match: 8. The CDR3 consists of 15 residues. The CDR3 sequence is CASSFGERESETQYF. The CDR3 DNA follows: TGTGCCAGCAGCTTCGGCGAGCGGGAGTCGGAGACCCAGTACTTC.

This chain joins TRBV5-6 and TRBJ1-2; D gene ambiguous. Trimming cost V 2 bases and J 4 bases, with 9 bases left between them. CDR3 length: 13 residues. The germline gives CDR1 SGHDT, CDR2 YYEEEE. CDR3 bases: TGTGCCAGCAGCTTAGGCCGGGGCTATGGCTACACCTTC. Encoded protein: CASSLGRGYGYTF.

The chain uses TRBV6-5 and TRBJ2-3; D remains ambiguous. Between the trimmed V and J ends, which lost 0 bases and 6 bases, there was a span of 13 bases. Germline V lookup: CDR1 MNHEY, CDR2 SVGAGI. CDR3 length: 15 residues. The CDR3 region is CASSYSTQIPDTQYF. Written as DNA, the CDR3 is TGTGCCAGCAGTTACTCGACTCAGATCCCGGATACGCAGTATTTT.

The gene calls are TRBV9 and TRBJ1-1; D is ambiguous. The CDR3 has 15 residues. Germline V gene sequence: CDR1 SGDLS, CDR2 YYNGEE. The V and J ends lost 4 bases and 4 bases respectively, with 17 bases between them. DNA of the CDR3: TGTGCCAGCAGCCCACAGCTGGGCGAGTTCACTGAAGCTTTCTTT. This sequence encodes CASSPQLGEFTEAFF.

The chain has TRBV7-8 and TRBJ2-1; a weak D match, TRBD2 (6 bases). The germline V and J ends were trimmed by 3 bases and 5 bases, with 8 bases remaining between them. Germline lookup yields CDR1 SGHVS and CDR2 FQNEAQ. The CDR3 sequence is 13 residues long. This CDR3 is CASSFGTHNEQFF. The DNA of the CDR3 is TGTGCCAGCAGCTTCGGGACTCACAATGAGCAGTTCTTC.

The chain employs TRBV5-1 and TRBJ2-5; 12 bases map to TRBD1. V shed 9 bases, J shed 5 bases, and the junction held 11 bases outside the gene matches. The CDR3 loop spans 15 amino acids. Germline loops: CDR1 SGHRS, CDR2 YFSETQ. Here the CDR3 reads CATTPGTGGLETQYF. CDR3 bases: TGCGCCACCACGCCCGGGACAGGGGGCCTTGAGACCCAGTACTTC.

V is TRBV5-1 and J is TRBJ1-4; D gene uncertain. The length of the CDR3 is 13 residues. V was clipped by 0 bases and J by 4 bases, with 4 bases between them. The germline V gene has CDR1 SGHRS and CDR2 YFSETQ. The CDR3 region is CASSLDSNEKLFF. CDR3 sequence (DNA): TGCGCCAGCAGCTTGGACAGTAATGAAAAACTGTTTTTT.

The V gene is TRBV7-9, the J gene TRBJ1-2; 8 bases are a match to TRBD1. Germline trimming cut 2 bases from V and 7 bases from J; bases unmatched to any gene: 6. The CDR3 contains 14 residues. The germline CDR1 and CDR2 sequences are SEHNR and FQNEAQ (reference sequence). The CDR3: CASSLPDRGRGYTF. The CDR3 nucleotides read TGTGCCAGCAGCTTACCCGACAGGGGCCGTGGCTACACCTTC.

This clone has more than one count but fewer than ten. The chain joins TRBV12-3 or TRBV12-4 to TRBJ1-5, with D perhaps TRBD1 (6 bases). The CDR3 is made up of 12 amino acids. The CDR3 protein is CATGFSNQPQHF. The CDR3 region has the DNA TGTGCTACAGGGTTTAGCAATCAGCCCCAGCATTTT.

The rearrangement uses TRBV23-1 and TRBJ2-1; D possibly corresponds to TRBD2 (7 bases). TRBV23-1 carries the ORF label, with uncertain function. V was shortened by 2 bases and J by 0 bases, with 14 bases between the two germline ends. CDR3 length: 17 amino acids. This CDR3 reads CASSQALGGPSYNEQFF. DNA for the CDR3: TGCGCCAGCAGTCAAGCCCTCGGGGGGCCCTCCTACAATGAGCAGTTCTTC.

This clone was found once. The V and J genes are TRBV6-1 and TRBJ1-6; 7 bases agree with TRBD1. CDR3 size: 15 residues. Looked up from germline, CDR1 is MNHNS and CDR2 is SASEGT. V shed 1 base and J 10 bases; nucleotides not matched to a gene: 7. This chain's CDR3 is CASSEDRGVYSPLHF. The CDR3, as DNA: TGTGCCAGCAGTGAAGACAGGGGAGTCTACTCACCCCTCCACTTT.

The chain employs TRBV19 and TRBJ2-7; 9 nucleotides line up with TRBD2. Losses at the gene ends were 5 bases for V and 4 bases for J; bases not matched to a gene: 6. The CDR3 runs to 14 residues. CDR1 is LNHDA and CDR2 is SQIVND in the germline V gene (reference sequence). The CDR3 sequence: CASSSTSGAYEQYF. DNA of the CDR3: TGTGCCAGTAGTTCGACTAGCGGAGCTTACGAGCAGTACTTC. The variable domain in full, with the rest retrieved from reference TRBV19 and TRBJ2-7, is DGGITQSPKYLFRKEGQNVTLSCEQNLNHDAMYWYRQDPGQGLRLIYYSQIVNDFQKGDIAEGYSVSREKKESFPLTVTSAQKNPTAFYLCASSSTSGAYEQYFGPGTRLTVT.

V and J are TRBV11-3 and TRBJ2-2, with 7 bases matching TRBD1. The CDR3 has 15 amino acids. Unmatched junction bases numbered 2, after V lost 1 base and J lost 3 bases. Germline V gene lookup returns CDR1 SGHNT and CDR2 YENEEA. The CDR3 DNA follows: TGTGCCAGCAGCTTAGGCACAGGGGACACCGGGGAGCTGTTTTTT. It translates to CASSLGTGDTGELFF.

The chain has TRBV6-5 and TRBJ2-2; 7 bases fit TRBD2. V dropped 6 bases and J dropped 6; count of bases not matched to a gene: 7. The CDR3 length is 14 residues. Looked up from germline, CDR1 is MNHEY and CDR2 is SVGAGI. This CDR3 is CASSTPGLAGELFF. The CDR3 bases are TGTGCCAGCAGCACCCCTGGACTAGCCGGGGAGCTGTTTTTT.

The rearrangement uses TRBV12-5 and TRBJ2-5; TRBD2 aligns across 14 bases. The germline gives CDR1 LGHNT, CDR2 FRNRAP. The junction had 5 bases not matched to a gene; V was cut back by 7 bases and J by 4 bases. CDR3 length: 15 residues. The CDR3 nucleotides are TGTGCTAGTGCAAAGGGACTAGCGGGGGCAGAGACCCAGTACTTC. As protein: CASAKGLAGAETQYF. Full variable domain (missing parts from reference TRBV12-5 and TRBJ2-5): DARVTQTPRHKVTEMGQEVTMRCQPILGHNTVFWYRQTMMQGLELLAYFRNRAPLDDSGMPKDRFSAEMPDATLATLKIQPSEPRDSAVYFCASAKGLAGAETQYFGPGTRLLVL.

V usage is TRBV4-3 and J usage is TRBJ2-2; 8 nucleotides match TRBD2. With V trimmed by 0 bases and J by 7 bases, 4 bases remained unmatched. Germline-derived CDR1 and CDR2 are LGHNA and YSLEER. This CDR3 spans 15 amino acids. Written as DNA, the CDR3 is TGCGCCAGCAGCCAAGATCTCGGGACTAGCGGGGAGCTGTTTTTT. Amino acids: CASSQDLGTSGELFF.

The gene calls are TRBV19 and TRBJ1-1, with 7 positions matching TRBD1. Germline-derived CDR1 and CDR2 are LNHDA and SQIVND (reference sequence). The CDR3 has 14 residues. The CDR3 sequence is CATFNRGDGTEAFF. CDR3 nucleotides: TGTGCGACCTTCAACAGGGGCGATGGCACTGAAGCTTTCTTT. Full variable domain (outside the CDR3, taken from reference TRBV19 and TRBJ1-1): DGGITQSPKYLFRKEGQNVTLSCEQNLNHDAMYWYRQDPGQGLRLIYYSQIVNDFQKGDIAEGYSVSREKKESFPLTVTSAQKNPTAFYLCATFNRGDGTEAFFGQGTRLTVV.

The chain links TRBV7-9 to TRBJ1-4; tentatively, D is TRBD1 (6 bases). With 3 bases removed from V and 2 bases from J, the gap between germline ends came to 16 bases. The length of the CDR3 is 17 residues. Germline V gene sequence: CDR1 SEHNR, CDR2 FQNEAQ (reference sequence). Here the CDR3 DNA reads TGTGCCAGCAGCTTTCCACAGGGAGTTGGCACTAATGAAAAACTGTTTTTT. Amino acid sequence: CASSFPQGVGTNEKLFF.

The chain joins TRBV2 to TRBJ1-2; D is unclear. CDR1 is SNHLY, CDR2 FYNNEI, per germline. V lost 7 bases and J lost 3, with 18 bases in between. The CDR3 extends over 15 amino acids. The CDR3 protein is CASIPQTVNYYGYTF. The CDR3, as DNA: TGTGCCAGCATCCCTCAGACTGTCAACTACTATGGCTACACCTTC. The full variable domain, rest sourced from reference TRBV2 and TRBJ1-2, is EPEVTQTPSHQVTQMGQEVILRCVPISNHLYFYWYRQILGQKVEFLVSFYNNEISEKSEIFDDQFSVERPDGSNFTLKIRSTKLEDSAMYFCASIPQTVNYYGYTFGSGTRLTVV.

The chain has TRBV19 and TRBJ2-1; TRBD2 aligns across 7 bases. V was pared by 9 bases and J by 6 bases, with 14 bases of the junction left unmatched. Per germline, CDR1 LNHDA and CDR2 SQIVND (reference sequence). The CDR3 extends over 15 amino acids. CDR3 sequence reads: CASPDGGTVGNEQFF. CDR3 nucleotide sequence: TGTGCCAGCCCCGACGGGGGGACGGTAGGCAATGAGCAGTTCTTC.

The CDR3: CASRLFGGGYTF. In DNA form, the CDR3 reads TGTGCCAGCAGACTATTCGGGGGAGGCTACACCTTC. The chain joins TRBV6-5 to TRBJ1-2; D might be TRBD1 (5 bases). CDR3 size: 12 residues. Germline loops: CDR1 MNHEY, CDR2 SVGAGI. V was shortened by 6 bases and J by 8 bases, with 13 bases between the two germline ends.